This T cell receptor (beta chain) was captured by sequencing in a study of blood T cell repertoires in COVID-19. On this clone itself: The junction departs from germline at one end; a sequencing error may be responsible.

Authors' data handling: Reference gene primers were amplified, and this amplification served to estimate nucleated cell counts. Clones were read by immunoSEQ multiplex PCR, and TCRdb kept only the in-frame ones, dropping some. The D gene and trimming were derived from the DNA, and the V and J assignments and clone size from that table. The data contain 300,000 to 350,000 clones, 75% to 95% of them singletons. Those enrolled in Seattle joined during active infection and were followed longitudinally afterward. CDR1 and CDR2 (germline): MDHEN, SYDVKM. The CDR3 extends over 18 amino acids. This receptor was taken from a young woman with COVID-19, enrolled during active disease. The sample comprised peripheral blood. The chain combines TRBV28 with TRBJ2-2; possible D gene TRBD2, 6 bases. The CDR3 bases are TGTGCCAGTAGTTTCTCCCCCGGAGGGTTCCAGGTCACCGGGGAGCTGTTTTTT. Translating it yields CASSFSPGGFQVTGELFF.